Listed below are T cell receptor beta chains from one sample, sequenced in a study of monozygotic twins with inflammatory bowel disease. TCRdb re-analyzed the 5' RACE reads; it lists each CDR3 protein once, without DNA. Recorded for this sample: under 350,000 distinct CDR3 sequences. Source material: blood. These receptor sequences come from a human donor with ulcerative colitis or Crohn's disease, or a healthy co-twin of an affected twin (not recorded which). CDR3s include the opening cysteine and the closing phenylalanine or tryptophan.

TRBJ2-1 TRBV12-3/TRBV12-4 CASSLELNNEQFF
TRBJ1-4 TRBV6-2/TRBV6-3 CASIPGTANEKLFF
TRBJ2-3 TRBV7-8 CASSLAAWGGADTQYF
TRBJ2-5 TRBV5-1 CASSQRQPQETQYF
TRBJ2-7 TRBV6-5 CASSYPRGRGSYEQYF
TRBJ2-7 TRBV4-3 CASSTQPTGAYEQYF
TRBJ2-1 TRBV12-3/TRBV12-4 CASSWRTVYNEQFF
TRBJ2-1 TRBV9 CASSSGGLAGPMGYNEQFF
TRBJ2-1 TRBV6-2/TRBV6-3 CASSYRSLAGFPGNEQFF
TRBJ2-7 TRBV7-3 CASSPGQRSSEQYF
TRBJ2-1 TRBV18 CASSPTSSSYNEQFF
TRBJ2-7 TRBV27 CASSPSWTGLNYEQYF
TRBJ2-3 TRBV11-2 CASSLIAGGSADTQYF
TRBJ2-7 TRBV20-1 CSADGDRGNSYEQYF
TRBJ2-1 TRBV13 CATQRQGRYNEQFF
TRBJ1-4 TRBV3-1 CASSQQTGLRKEKLFF
TRBJ2-6 TRBV6-1 CASSLTTASSGANVLTF
TRBJ2-7 TRBV7-2 CASSPRTGPHEQYF
TRBJ2-7 TRBV5-6 CASSPFDRGNEQYF
TRBJ2-7 TRBV20-1 CSASSRLSYEQYF
TRBJ2-3 TRBV28 CASRYGADTQYF
TRBJ2-2 TRBV15 CATSRGGPENTGELFF
TRBJ2-3 TRBV5-4 CASSLEGDTDTQYF
TRBJ2-3 TRBV4-3 CASSQHRNLQGPQYF
TRBJ2-1 TRBV10-3 CAISVAGGPGNEQFF
TRBJ1-1 TRBV20-1 CSAGTRGANTEAFF
TRBJ2-2 TRBV3-1 CASSQWTQRATGELFF
TRBJ2-2 TRBV5-5 CASSFIGGELFF
TRBJ2-7 TRBV5-1 CASSFRDKAPYEQYF
TRBJ1-2 TRBV25-1 CASSESYNGLGEGYTF
TRBJ2-3 TRBV7-3 CASSFPGVTDTQYF
TRBJ2-1 TRBV6-5 CASSDLSQQFF
TRBJ2-3 TRBV18 CASSPRRTRGVTDTQYF
TRBJ2-7 TRBV7-2 CASTPTGGKYEQYF
TRBJ2-2 TRBV7-9 CASSPGHSNTGELFF
TRBJ1-1 TRBV5-1 CASSSGPRVEAFF
TRBJ2-7 TRBV11-2 CASSLAGAGSSYEQYF
TRBJ1-1 TRBV5-1 CASSLGSNTGGNTEAFF
TRBJ2-2 TRBV7-3 CASSFAGPGNTGELFF
TRBJ2-2 TRBV5-1 CASSLVGPSTGELFF
TRBJ2-1 TRBV7-9 CASSQWKTSGSGEQFF
TRBJ2-2 TRBV4-3 CASSQGIRVIDTGELFF
TRBJ2-7 TRBV20-1 CSARVWNYEQYF
TRBJ2-3 TRBV4-2 CASSQESLAGGPGDTQYF
TRBJ2-1 TRBV7-9 CASNPWDRGLDEQFF